Each of the 22 T cell receptor beta chains below was sequenced from the same sample in a study of cytomegalovirus exposure and HLA in healthy donors. The PCR employed 60 Vbeta primers together with 13 Jbeta primers. Profiling relied on immunoSEQ multiplex PCR, and the TCRdb table lists in-frame clones only, not all of them. The sample lists about 160,000 clones, roughly three quarters occurring once. The sequenced sample consisted of PBMCs. The receptors come from a male donor in good health and CMV-seropositive.

This clone was counted a few times. The rearrangement uses TRBV4-2 and TRBJ2-5; TRBD2 aligns across 11 bases. CDR3 size: 17 residues. The germline V gene encodes CDR1 LGHNA and CDR2 YNFKEQ. Trimming at V came to 2 bases and at J to 4 bases, leaving 9 bases not matched to a gene. DNA for the CDR3: TGTGCCAGCAGCCAATCTGGAGACACTAGCGGGGGAGAGACCCAGTACTTC. The encoded protein is CASSQSGDTSGGETQYF.

This clone was seen a handful of times. V and J are TRBV12-5 and TRBJ1-5, with a possible D match to TRBD1 (6 bases). V lost 6 bases and J 11 bases, leaving 17 bases between the germline ends. CDR1 LGHNT and CDR2 FRNRAP come from the germline V gene. The CDR3 is 13 amino acids. The CDR3 region is CASGLGGPETQHF. CDR3 coding DNA: TGTGCTAGTGGCCTGGGGGGGCCGGAGACCCAGCATTTT. The full variable domain, rest sourced from reference TRBV12-5 and TRBJ1-5, is DARVTQTPRHKVTEMGQEVTMRCQPILGHNTVFWYRQTMMQGLELLAYFRNRAPLDDSGMPKDRFSAEMPDATLATLKIQPSEPRDSAVYFCASGLGGPETQHFGDGTRLSIL.

This clone was seen just once. The J gene is TRBJ2-4, the V gene TRBV7-2; 9 nucleotides match TRBD1. V trimming: 5 bases; J trimming: 0 bases; junction bases outside the gene matches: 5. The germline V gene has CDR1 SGHTA and CDR2 FQGNSA. CDR3 length equals 16 residues. The CDR3 nucleotides read TGTGCCAGCAGCCCACAGGGGGCTGTAGCCAAAAACATTCAGTACTTC. This sequence encodes CASSPQGAVAKNIQYF.

This clone occurred a few times. The V call is TRBV6-5, the J call TRBJ1-1, with D perhaps TRBD1 (5 bases). CDR3 length equals 13 residues. The V end was cut by 5 bases, the J end by 1 base, with 8 bases between. Germline V CDR1 and CDR2: MNHEY, SVGAGI. CDR3 in amino acids: CASSGAENTEAFF. Here the CDR3 DNA reads TGTGCCAGCAGTGGGGCCGAGAACACTGAAGCTTTCTTT.

The gene calls are TRBV4-1 and TRBJ1-1; D gene uncertain. The CDR3 sequence is 13 residues long. Trimming removed 5 bases at V and 7 bases at J, with 14 bases between. The germline V gene encodes CDR1 MGHRA and CDR2 YSYEKL. The CDR3 nucleotides are TGCGCCAGCAGCACGCAACAAAGTGGTGAAGCTTTCTTT. Translation gives CASSTQQSGEAFF.

In DNA form, the CDR3 reads TGTGCCTGGAGGGGACTAGCGAAAAGCGGTGAGCAGTTCTTC. Protein sequence: CAWRGLAKSGEQFF. This sequence joins TRBV30 and TRBJ2-1; 10 nucleotides align to TRBD2. V was clipped by 3 bases and J by 9 bases; unmatched bases: 8. Germline lookup yields CDR1 GTSNPN and CDR2 SVGIG (reference sequence). The CDR3 runs 14 residues.

This clone showed up just a few times. V is TRBV7-8 and J is TRBJ1-4, with a tentative D call TRBD1 (6 bases). V was cut by 2 bases and J by 5 bases, with 9 bases left in between. CDR1 is SGHVS and CDR2 is FQNEAQ in the germline V gene. The CDR3 spans 14 residues. The CDR3 sequence is CASSLMGANEKLFF. The CDR3 nucleotides read TGTGCCAGCAGCTTAATGGGGGCGAATGAAAAACTGTTTTTT. The entire variable domain, with the rest obtained from reference TRBV7-8 and TRBJ1-4, is as follows: GAGVSQSPRYKVAKRGQDVALRCDPISGHVSLFWYQQALGQGPEFLTYFQNEAQLDKSGLPSDRFFAERPEGSVSTLKIQRTQQEDSAVYLCASSLMGANEKLFFGSGTQLSVL.

The CDR3 loop is CASSDGTVGPEKLFF. In nucleotides, the CDR3 is TGTGCCAGCAGTGACGGGACAGTAGGCCCTGAAAAACTGTTTTTT. The chain joins TRBV2 to TRBJ1-4, with TRBD1 matching over 7 bases. V was clipped by 3 bases and J by 7 bases; unmatched bases: 8. The germline CDR1 and CDR2 sequences are SNHLY and FYNNEI. The CDR3 length is 15 residues.

The chain recombines TRBV12-5 with TRBJ1-1; 8 bases line up with TRBD1. The J segment lost 4 bases and the V segment lost 4 bases, leaving 5 bases of the junction unmatched. The CDR3 consists of 14 residues. The germline CDR1 and CDR2 sequences are LGHNT and FRNRAP. The CDR3 bases are TGTGCTAGTGGTTCAGGGGGCAGTAGCACTGAAGCTTTCTTT. Protein product: CASGSGGSSTEAFF.

The rearrangement uses TRBV27 and TRBJ2-1, with D uncertain. V was pared by 8 bases and J by 8 bases, with 16 bases between. The CDR3 loop spans 13 amino acids. The germline V gene has CDR1 MNHEY and CDR2 SMNVEV (reference sequence). CDR3 loop: CASSPRSFYEQFF. DNA of the CDR3: TGTGCCAGCTCGCCCCGTAGTTTCTATGAGCAGTTCTTC.

This clone was found a few times. V is TRBV7-8 and J is TRBJ1-1; D possibly corresponds to TRBD1 (6 bases). CDR3 length: 14 residues. Germline V gene lookup returns CDR1 SGHVS and CDR2 FQNEAQ. V gave up 4 bases and J gave up 5 bases, with 14 bases separating them. This CDR3 is CASSSQGVRTEAFF. CDR3 DNA: TGTGCCAGCAGCTCACAGGGAGTGAGGACTGAAGCTTTCTTT.

V gene TRBV6-6 combines with J gene TRBJ1-4, with no clear D. Per germline, CDR1 MNHNY and CDR2 SVGAGI (reference sequence). V gave up 0 bases and J gave up 7 bases, with 12 bases separating them. The CDR3 covers 15 residues. The CDR3 sequence: CASSYSGEVGEKLFF. The CDR3 region has the DNA TGTGCCAGCAGTTACTCCGGGGAGGTGGGTGAAAAACTGTTTTTT.

The CDR3 protein is CASSLKGQGRRGELFF. In DNA, the CDR3 is TGTGCCAGCAGCTTGAAGGGACAGGGGAGAAGGGGGGAGCTGTTTTTT. This rearrangement joins TRBV5-6 to TRBJ2-2; 10 nucleotides agree with TRBD1. The CDR3 loop spans 16 amino acids. CDR1 is SGHDT and CDR2 is YYEEEE in the germline V gene. V was pared by 1 base and J by 8 bases, with 8 bases of the junction left unmatched.

This chain uses TRBV27 with TRBJ1-5, with 7 bases matching TRBD1. With V trimmed by 3 bases and J by 2 bases, 10 bases remained unmatched. Germline CDR1 reads MNHEY; CDR2 reads SMNVEV (reference sequence). The CDR3 runs to 17 residues. The CDR3 reads CASSFVGGGYGNQPQHF. The CDR3 DNA follows: TGTGCCAGCAGTTTTGTAGGAGGGGGCTATGGCAATCAGCCCCAGCATTTT.

V and J are TRBV19 and TRBJ1-5; 8 nucleotides align to TRBD1. The CDR3 is 15 residues long. Germline loops: CDR1 LNHDA, CDR2 SQIVND (reference sequence). The junction had 8 bases not matched to a gene; V was cut back by 4 bases and J by 6 bases. CDR3 DNA: TGTGCCAGTAGTAAGGACAGGGTAGGAGGTCAGCCCCAGCATTTT. Its translation: CASSKDRVGGQPQHF.

V and J are TRBV27 and TRBJ2-7; tentative D call: TRBD1 (6 bases). The CDR3 spans 15 residues. CDR1 is MNHEY, CDR2 SMNVEV, per germline (reference sequence). The V gene lost 2 bases and the J gene lost 0 bases, with 11 bases spanning the gap. As DNA, the CDR3 is TGTGCCAGCAGTTTAAAAACAGGGCCCTCCTACGAGCAGTACTTC. Amino acids: CASSLKTGPSYEQYF.

The chain joins TRBV6-1 to TRBJ2-7, with TRBD1 matching over 11 bases. The CDR3 spans 14 residues. Per germline, CDR1 MNHNS and CDR2 SASEGT. V lost 3 bases and J lost 6; bases outside the gene matches: 4. The chain's CDR3 is CASSEPGQGGEQYF. CDR3 DNA sequence: TGTGCCAGCAGTGAGCCGGGACAGGGGGGCGAGCAGTACTTC.

The V gene is TRBV5-1, the J gene TRBJ2-7, with D hard to call. This CDR3 has 13 residues. The V end was cut by 4 bases, the J end by 0 bases, with 8 bases between. Germline-derived CDR1 and CDR2 are SGHRS and YFSETQ. CDR3 DNA: TGCGCCAGCAGCCCGCTTAGCTCCTACGAGCAGTACTTC. This sequence encodes CASSPLSSYEQYF.

This chain connects TRBV11-2 to TRBJ2-3, with 7 bases that match TRBD1. Germline V CDR1 and CDR2: SGHAT, FQNNGV. V dropped 1 base and J dropped 1; count of bases not matched to a gene: 5. The CDR3 length is 16 residues. CDR3 amino acids: CASSLGTGARTDTQYF. CDR3 bases: TGTGCCAGCAGCTTAGGAACAGGGGCACGCACAGATACGCAGTATTTT. Full variable domain (rest looked up from reference TRBV11-2 and TRBJ2-3): EAGVAQSPRYKIIEKRQSVAFWCNPISGHATLYWYQQILGQGPKLLIQFQNNGVVDDSQLPKDRFSAERLKGVDSTLKIQPAKLEDSAVYLCASSLGTGARTDTQYFGPGTRLTVL.

CDR3 sequence (DNA): TGTGCCAGCAGCTATCCAGATCACGACAGGGGATACGGCTACACCTTC. It translates to CASSYPDHDRGYGYTF. This chain connects TRBV7-9 to TRBJ1-2, with TRBD1 matching over 8 bases. The germline CDR1 and CDR2 sequences are SEHNR and FQNEAQ (reference sequence). The CDR3 runs to 16 residues. The V gene end was trimmed by 4 bases and the J gene end by 8 bases; junction bases not matched to a gene: 15.

The chain uses TRBV9 and TRBJ2-7; 8 bases map to TRBD1. Unmatched junction bases numbered 2, after V lost 3 bases and J lost 0 bases. Germline CDR1 SGDLS, CDR2 YYNGEE. The CDR3 is 14 residues long. The CDR3 DNA reads as TGTGCCAGCAGCGGGACAGGGAGCTCCTACGAGCAGTACTTC. Protein product: CASSGTGSSYEQYF. Together with reference TRBV9 and TRBJ2-7, the CDR3 gives the full variable domain: DSGVTQTPKHLITATGQRVTLRCSPRSGDLSVYWYQQSLDQGLQFLIQYYNGEERAKGNILERFSAQQFPDLHSELNLSSLELGDSALYFCASSGTGSSYEQYFGPGTRLTVT.

This clone showed up just a few times. This chain links TRBV7-8 with TRBJ2-7, with a possible D match to TRBD1 (6 bases). Germline CDR1 and CDR2: SGHVS and FQNEAQ. CDR3 length: 14 amino acids. V shed 4 bases and J shed 7 bases, with 17 bases lying between them. The CDR3 loop is CASSSASRGAEQYF. The CDR3 coding sequence is TGTGCCAGCAGCTCAGCTTCCAGGGGAGCTGAGCAGTACTTC.